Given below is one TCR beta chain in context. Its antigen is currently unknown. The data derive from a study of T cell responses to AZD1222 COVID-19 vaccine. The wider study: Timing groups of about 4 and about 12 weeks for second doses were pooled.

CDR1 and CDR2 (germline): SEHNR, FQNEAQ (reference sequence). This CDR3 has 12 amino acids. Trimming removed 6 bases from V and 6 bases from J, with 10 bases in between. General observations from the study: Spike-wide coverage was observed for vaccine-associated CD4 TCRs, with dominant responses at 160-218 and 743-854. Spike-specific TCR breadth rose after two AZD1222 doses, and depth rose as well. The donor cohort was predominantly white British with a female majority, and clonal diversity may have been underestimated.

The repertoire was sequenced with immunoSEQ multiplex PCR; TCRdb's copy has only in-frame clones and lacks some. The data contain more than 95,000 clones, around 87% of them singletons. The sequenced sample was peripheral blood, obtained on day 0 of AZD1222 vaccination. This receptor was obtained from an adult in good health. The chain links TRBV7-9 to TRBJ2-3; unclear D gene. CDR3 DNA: TGTGCCAGCAGAGAATTTGGGGATACGCAGTATTTT. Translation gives CASREFGDTQYF.